This TCR beta chain was documented in a study of T-cell memory formation after mild COVID-19. Overall study: Clusters were largely donor specific. General study points: CD4+ contracting clones were mainly CM and EM; CD8+ ones, EMRA. The study detected some responding clones in pre-infection memory, suggesting cross-reactive memory joined.

Per the germline V gene, CDR1 is SEHNR and CDR2 is FQNEAQ (reference sequence). This CDR3 comprises 17 residues. Deletions cut 0 bases from V and 7 bases from J, with 19 bases between. A note on this clonotype: Its antigen is currently unknown.

The authors produced TCR alpha and TCR beta cDNA libraries with sample barcodes and UMIs by 5'RACE using constant-segment primers. TCRdb re-derived calls from the 5' RACE reads in MiXCR, one entry per CDR3 protein. This table holds roughly 370,000 distinct CDR3 sequences, roughly 15% found once. This receptor was obtained from a man aged 18 to 30 who had mild COVID-19 (a few samples of this study predate the infection). Cell type and time point are not known. The specimen was PBMCs or a T cell subset sorted from them (not recorded which). The chain recombines TRBV7-9 with TRBJ1-5; TRBD1 might be the D (6 bases). The CDR3 region has the DNA TGTGCCAGCAGCTTAGCCTACTCCGGGACAAGAGACCAGCCCCAGCATTTT. As protein: CASSLAYSGTRDQPQHF.